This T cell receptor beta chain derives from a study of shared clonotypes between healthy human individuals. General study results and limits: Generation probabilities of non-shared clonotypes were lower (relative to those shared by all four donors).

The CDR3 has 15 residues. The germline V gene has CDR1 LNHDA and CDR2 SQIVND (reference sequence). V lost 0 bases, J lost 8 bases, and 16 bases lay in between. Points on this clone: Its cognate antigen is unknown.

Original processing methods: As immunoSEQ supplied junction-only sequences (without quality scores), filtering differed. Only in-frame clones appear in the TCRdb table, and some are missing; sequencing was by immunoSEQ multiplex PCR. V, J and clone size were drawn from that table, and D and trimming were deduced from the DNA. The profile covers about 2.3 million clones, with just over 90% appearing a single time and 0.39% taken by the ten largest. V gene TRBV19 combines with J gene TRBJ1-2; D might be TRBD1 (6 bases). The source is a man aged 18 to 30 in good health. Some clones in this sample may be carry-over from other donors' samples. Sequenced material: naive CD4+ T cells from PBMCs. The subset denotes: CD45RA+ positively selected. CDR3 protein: CASSIDQRPRGGYTF. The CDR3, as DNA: TGTGCCAGTAGTATAGACCAGAGGCCCAGGGGCGGCTACACCTTC. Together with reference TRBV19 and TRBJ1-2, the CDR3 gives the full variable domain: DGGITQSPKYLFRKEGQNVTLSCEQNLNHDAMYWYRQDPGQGLRLIYYSQIVNDFQKGDIAEGYSVSREKKESFPLTVTSAQKNPTAFYLCASSIDQRPRGGYTFGSGTRLTVV.